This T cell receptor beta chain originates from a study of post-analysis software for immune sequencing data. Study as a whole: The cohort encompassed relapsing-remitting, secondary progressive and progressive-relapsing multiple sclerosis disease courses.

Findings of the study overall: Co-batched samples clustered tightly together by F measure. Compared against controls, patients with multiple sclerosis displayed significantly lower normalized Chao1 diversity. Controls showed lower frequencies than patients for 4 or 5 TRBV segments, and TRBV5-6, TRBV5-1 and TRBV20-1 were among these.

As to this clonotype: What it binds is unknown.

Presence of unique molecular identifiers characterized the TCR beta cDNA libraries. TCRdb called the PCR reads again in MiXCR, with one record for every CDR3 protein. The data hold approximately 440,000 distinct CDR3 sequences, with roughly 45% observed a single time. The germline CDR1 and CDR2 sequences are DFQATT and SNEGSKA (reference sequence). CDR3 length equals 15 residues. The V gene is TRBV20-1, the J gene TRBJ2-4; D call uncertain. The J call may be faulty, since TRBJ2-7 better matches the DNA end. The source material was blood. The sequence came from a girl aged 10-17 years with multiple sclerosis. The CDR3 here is CSASDVPGRVYEQYF. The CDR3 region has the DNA TGCAGTGCTAGTGACGTCCCAGGTAGGGTGTACGAGCAGTACTTC.